This paragraph reports one TCR beta chain. In the original processing: Reference gene primers were amplified, and this amplification served to estimate nucleated cell counts. Measured with immunoSEQ multiplex PCR; TCRdb has only the in-frame clones, and not every one. Clone size and the V and J calls come from that table; the DNA yielded D and trimming. Here the sample spans 35,000 to 45,000 clones, roughly 90% being singletons. The sample belongs to a study of blood T cell repertoires in COVID-19. The CDR3 totals 16 residues. Germline CDR1 reads WSHSY; CDR2 reads SAAADI. V dropped 8 bases and J dropped 5; count of bases not matched to a gene: 12.

The sequenced material came from peripheral blood. The sequence was obtained from a man in his sixties with acute or convalescent COVID-19. This rearrangement joins TRBV10-2 to TRBJ1-5; 10 bases align to TRBD1. CDR3 sequence reads: CASAGGGTGVYQPQHF. In DNA, the CDR3 is TGCGCCAGCGCCGGGGGCGGGACAGGGGTATATCAGCCCCAGCATTTT.